This TCR beta chain was captured in a study of regulatory T cells in long-lasting Graves disease. Study-wide points: It was possible that the small sample size reduced accuracy.

This sample's time point: newly diagnosed GD, antithyroid drugs for less than 3 months. RNA isolated from PBMCs was used to make the TCR library. Staff drew 8 to 9 milliliters of peripheral blood into EDTA tubes. This clonotype was counted a few times. Its antigen is as yet unknown. Per germline, CDR1 DFQATT and CDR2 SNEGSKA (reference sequence). The CDR3 is 13 residues long. V dropped 4 bases and J dropped 3 bases, with 10 bases sitting between them. Arm-PCR of CDR3 regions and iRepertoire HTBI primers were the basis on which TCR beta libraries were built. TCRdb re-derived calls from the multiplex PCR reads in MiXCR, one entry per CDR3 protein. The sample lists about 220,000 distinct CDR3 sequences, 15% to 20% occurring once. The sample also formed part of further work on T cells in Graves' hyperthyroidism and ophthalmopathy. That source notes: The HTBI set primed first-round TCR CDR3 RT-PCR.

This TCR was recovered from a woman between 25 and 40 years old with Graves disease. The specimen comprised peripheral blood mononuclear cells (PBMCs), sampled at new diagnosis, from a patient treated with antithyroid drugs. The J gene is TRBJ1-5, the V gene TRBV20-1, with D hard to call. The CDR3, as DNA: TGCAGTGCTATGGGCCAGCCCAATCAGCCCCAGCATTTT. It specifies CSAMGQPNQPQHF.